What follows are 14 T cell receptor beta chains derived from one specimen sequenced in a study of a mutant IDH1 vaccine in newly diagnosed glioma. The repertoire was sequenced with immunoSEQ multiplex PCR; TCRdb's copy has only in-frame clones and lacks some. Of about 26,000 clones listed, around four fifths were seen once; the top ten hold approximately 7%. Specified time point: week 5, during vaccination. A 20-mer mutant IDH1 peptide at 300 ug was injected subcutaneously with topical imiquimod. Their antigens remain unidentified. Source: PBMCs, taken from a glioma patient whose treatment included an IDH1 peptide vaccine. The receptors here all came from a man aged 35 to 55 with glioma. Some clones in this sample may be carry-over from other donors' samples.

The chain has TRBV10-2 and TRBJ2-1; 9 bases line up with TRBD1. Germline assignment: CDR1 WSHSY and CDR2 SAAADI. Trimming cost V 8 bases and J 9 bases; bases outside gene matches: 17. The CDR3 covers 16 residues. As DNA, the CDR3 is TGCGCCAGCCACACCGCTGCGGGACAGGGTCCAAGTGAGCAGTTCTTC. Its translation is CASHTAAGQGPSEQFF.

The rearrangement uses TRBV19 and TRBJ1-4; D unclear. V gave up 4 bases and J gave up 3 bases, with 12 bases separating them. The CDR3 contains 15 residues. The germline V gene encodes CDR1 LNHDA and CDR2 SQIVND (reference sequence). The CDR3 nucleotides read TGTGCCAGTAGTACGGGCCAGACCCCTAATGAAAAACTGTTTTTT. Its protein is CASSTGQTPNEKLFF.

The rearrangement uses TRBV9 and TRBJ1-1; the D gene is possibly TRBD1 (5 bases). Germline V gene data show CDR1 as SGDLS and CDR2 as YYNGEE. Trimming removed 3 bases at V and 6 bases at J, with 6 bases between. The CDR3 loop spans 11 amino acids. CDR3 in amino acids: CASSGGAEAFF. The CDR3 coding sequence is TGTGCCAGCAGCGGGGGGGCTGAAGCTTTCTTT.

In nucleotides, the CDR3 is TGTGCCAGCAGCCTGGGGCGTTCCTACGAGCAGTACTTC. Its translation is CASSLGRSYEQYF. The rearrangement links TRBV7-9 to TRBJ2-7; possibly TRBD1 for D (5 bases). V lost 5 bases and J 1 base, leaving 9 bases between the germline ends. Germline CDR1 reads SEHNR; CDR2 reads FQNEAQ (reference sequence). The CDR3 is 13 residues long.

CDR3 sequence: CASSLGSGANVLTF. The CDR3 region has the DNA TGTGCCAGCAGCTTGGGGTCTGGGGCCAACGTCCTGACTTTC. The chain combines TRBV5-5 with TRBJ2-6; D is ambiguous. Germline V gene data show CDR1 as SGHKS and CDR2 as YYEKEE (reference sequence). Trimming took off 0 bases at V and 1 base at J, with 2 bases between the two ends. This CDR3 comprises 14 residues.

This chain uses TRBV2 with TRBJ2-6; D remains unclear. CDR1 SNHLY and CDR2 FYNNEI come from the germline V gene. Trimming left V 2 bases short and J 0 bases short, with 8 bases between. The CDR3 totals 16 residues. CDR3 in DNA: TGTGCCAGCAGTGAATACGGAACCTCTGGGGCCAACGTCCTGACTTTC. This gives the protein CASSEYGTSGANVLTF.

The chain combines TRBV28 with TRBJ2-1; 8 nucleotides line up with TRBD1. Germline V lookup: CDR1 MDHEN, CDR2 SYDVKM. This CDR3 region has 13 residues. J gave up 3 bases and V 5 bases, and 0 bases lay outside the gene matches. CDR3 in DNA: TGTGCCAGCAGTGGACAGGGCTACAATGAGCAGTTCTTC. Translating it yields CASSGQGYNEQFF.

This sequence joins TRBV14 and TRBJ2-7; 10 bases align to TRBD1. With V trimmed by 2 bases and J by 3 bases, 1 base remained unmatched. This CDR3 spans 14 amino acids. Germline assignment: CDR1 SGHDN and CDR2 FVKESK. CDR3 sequence: CASSQRTGGYEQYF. CDR3 in DNA: TGTGCCAGCAGCCAAAGGACAGGGGGCTACGAGCAGTACTTC.

The chain recombines TRBV4-1 with TRBJ1-1, with 10 bases matching TRBD1. V lost 4 bases and J lost 3; bases outside the gene matches: 5. CDR1 is MGHRA, CDR2 YSYEKL, per germline. The CDR3 is 15 amino acids. CDR3 residues: CASSRPTGGYTEAFF. The CDR3 DNA reads TGCGCCAGCAGCCGTCCGACAGGGGGCTACACTGAAGCTTTCTTT.

The V call is TRBV27, the J call TRBJ1-1, with a possible D match to TRBD1 (5 bases). The CDR3 runs to 15 residues. The V and J ends lost 5 bases and 4 bases respectively, with 17 bases between them. Germline assignment: CDR1 MNHEY and CDR2 SMNVEV (reference sequence). The CDR3, as DNA: TGTGCCAGCAGTCATCCCGGGACTGTTAGCACTGAAGCTTTCTTT. Its translation is CASSHPGTVSTEAFF.

This clone is classed as medium-sized (0.01 to 0.1%). The chain recombines TRBV30 with TRBJ1-1, with a possible D match to TRBD1 (5 bases). Between the trimmed V and J ends, which lost 2 bases and 5 bases, there was a span of 12 bases. In germline, CDR1 is GTSNPN, CDR2 SVGIG (reference sequence). This CDR3 region has 13 residues. CDR3 coding DNA: TGTGCCTGGAGTTTAGGGGTGGGGACTGAAGCTTTCTTT. Protein: CAWSLGVGTEAFF.

J is TRBJ2-7 and V is TRBV9; tentatively, D is TRBD1 (6 bases). The CDR3 runs to 14 residues. Germline CDR1 is SGDLS and CDR2 is YYNGEE. Trimming stripped 4 bases from V and 0 bases from J, with 11 bases between. CDR3 amino acids: CASSPGQISYEQYF. The CDR3 DNA sequence: TGTGCCAGCAGCCCCGGACAGATCTCCTACGAGCAGTACTTC.

The chain uses TRBV30 and TRBJ2-7; TRBD1 or TRBD2 may be the D gene (6 bases each). CDR3 size: 13 residues. V lost 6 bases and J lost 6, with 18 bases in between. CDR1 GTSNPN and CDR2 SVGIG come from the germline V gene (reference sequence). The CDR3 sequence is CACLGGPGGEQYF. Here the CDR3 DNA reads TGTGCCTGCCTTGGGGGGCCAGGAGGCGAGCAGTACTTC.

The V and J genes are TRBV28 and TRBJ1-1, with a weak D call TRBD1 (6 bases). Germline CDR1 MDHEN, CDR2 SYDVKM. The CDR3 loop spans 16 amino acids. The V gene lost 2 bases and the J gene lost 4 bases, with 17 bases spanning the gap. In nucleotides, the CDR3 is TGTGCCAGCAGTTTAATCGGTGGGGGCGGGGGCACTGAAGCTTTCTTT. It specifies CASSLIGGGGGTEAFF.